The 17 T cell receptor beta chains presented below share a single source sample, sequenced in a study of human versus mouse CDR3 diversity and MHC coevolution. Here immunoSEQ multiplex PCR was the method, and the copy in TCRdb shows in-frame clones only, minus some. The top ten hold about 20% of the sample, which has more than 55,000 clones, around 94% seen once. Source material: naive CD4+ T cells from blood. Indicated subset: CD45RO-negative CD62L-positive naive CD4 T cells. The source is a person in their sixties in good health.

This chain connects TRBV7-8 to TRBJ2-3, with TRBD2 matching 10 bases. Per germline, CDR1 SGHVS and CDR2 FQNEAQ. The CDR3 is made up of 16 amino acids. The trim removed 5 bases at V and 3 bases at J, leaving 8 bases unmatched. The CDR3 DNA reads TGTGCCAGCAGCCCCCTGTCTAGCGGGAGTACAGATACGCAGTATTTT. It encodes CASSPLSSGSTDTQYF.

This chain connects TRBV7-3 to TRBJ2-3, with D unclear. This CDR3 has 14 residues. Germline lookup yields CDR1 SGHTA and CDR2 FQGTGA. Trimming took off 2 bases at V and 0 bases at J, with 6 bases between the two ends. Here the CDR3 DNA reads TGTGCCAGCAGCTTACGACTCAGCACAGATACGCAGTATTTT. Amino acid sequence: CASSLRLSTDTQYF.

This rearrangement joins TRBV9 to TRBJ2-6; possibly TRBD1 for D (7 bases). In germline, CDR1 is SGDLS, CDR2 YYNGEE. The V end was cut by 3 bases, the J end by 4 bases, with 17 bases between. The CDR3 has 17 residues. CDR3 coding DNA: TGTGCCAGCAGCGCGGGGGACAGATCCCCCGGGGCCAACGTCCTGACTTTC. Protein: CASSAGDRSPGANVLTF.

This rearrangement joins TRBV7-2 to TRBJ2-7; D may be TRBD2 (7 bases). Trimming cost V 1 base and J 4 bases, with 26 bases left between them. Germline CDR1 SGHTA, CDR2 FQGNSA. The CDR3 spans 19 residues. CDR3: CASSLEGGRLADPDYEQYF. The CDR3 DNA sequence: TGTGCCAGCAGCTTAGAGGGGGGAAGGCTAGCGGATCCGGATTACGAGCAGTACTTC.

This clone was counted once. As DNA, the CDR3 is TGTGCCAGCAGTCCGAAGGGGACTAACTATGGCTACACCTTC. Translated: CASSPKGTNYGYTF. The gene calls are TRBV9 and TRBJ1-2, with D perhaps matching TRBD1 (5 bases). Between the trimmed V and J ends, which lost 5 bases and 0 bases, there was a span of 11 bases. CDR3 size: 14 residues. CDR1 SGDLS and CDR2 YYNGEE come from the germline V gene.

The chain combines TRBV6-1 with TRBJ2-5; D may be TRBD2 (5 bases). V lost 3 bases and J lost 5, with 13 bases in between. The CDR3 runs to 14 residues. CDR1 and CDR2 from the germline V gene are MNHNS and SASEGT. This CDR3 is CASSDSGSAETQYF. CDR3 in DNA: TGTGCCAGCAGTGATTCGGGGAGCGCGGAGACCCAGTACTTC.

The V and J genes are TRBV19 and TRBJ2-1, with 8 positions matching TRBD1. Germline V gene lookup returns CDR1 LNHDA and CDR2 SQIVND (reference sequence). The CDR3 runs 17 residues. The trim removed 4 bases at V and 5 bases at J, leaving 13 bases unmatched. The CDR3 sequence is CASSSPRGQVINNEQFF. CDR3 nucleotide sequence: TGTGCCAGTAGTAGCCCCCGGGGACAGGTTATTAACAATGAGCAGTTCTTC.

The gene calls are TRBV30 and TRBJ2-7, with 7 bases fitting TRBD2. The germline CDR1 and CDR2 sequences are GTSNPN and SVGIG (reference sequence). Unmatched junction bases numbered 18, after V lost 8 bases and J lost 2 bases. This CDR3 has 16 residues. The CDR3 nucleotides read TGTGCCCAACAACCCCCTGGGGGGGTGGGAACCTACGAGCAGTACTTC. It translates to CAQQPPGGVGTYEQYF.

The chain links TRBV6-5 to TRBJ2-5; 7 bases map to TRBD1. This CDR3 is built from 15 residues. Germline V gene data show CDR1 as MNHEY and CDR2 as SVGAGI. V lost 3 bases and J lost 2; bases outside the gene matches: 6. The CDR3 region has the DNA TGTGCCAGCAGTTATGACGGGACAGTACAAGAGACCCAGTACTTC. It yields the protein CASSYDGTVQETQYF.

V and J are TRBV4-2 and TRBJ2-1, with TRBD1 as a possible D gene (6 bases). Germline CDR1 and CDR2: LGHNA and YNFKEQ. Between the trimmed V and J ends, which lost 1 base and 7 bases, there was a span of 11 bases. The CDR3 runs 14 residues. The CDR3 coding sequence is TGTGCCAGCAGCCAAGGGGACACGTTGAATGAGCAGTTCTTC. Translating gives CASSQGDTLNEQFF.

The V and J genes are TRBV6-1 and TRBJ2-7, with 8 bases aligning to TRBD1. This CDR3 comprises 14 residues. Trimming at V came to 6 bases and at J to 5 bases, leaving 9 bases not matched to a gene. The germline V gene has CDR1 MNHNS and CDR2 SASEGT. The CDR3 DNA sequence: TGTGCCAGCAGATACGACAGGGGAACGAACGAGCAGTACTTC. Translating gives CASRYDRGTNEQYF.

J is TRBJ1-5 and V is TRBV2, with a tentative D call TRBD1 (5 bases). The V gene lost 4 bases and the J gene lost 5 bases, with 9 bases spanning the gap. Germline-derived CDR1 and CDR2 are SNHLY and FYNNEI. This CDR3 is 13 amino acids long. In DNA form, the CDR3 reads TGTGCCAGCAGTGGCCAGGGCCATCAGCCCCAGCATTTT. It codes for CASSGQGHQPQHF.

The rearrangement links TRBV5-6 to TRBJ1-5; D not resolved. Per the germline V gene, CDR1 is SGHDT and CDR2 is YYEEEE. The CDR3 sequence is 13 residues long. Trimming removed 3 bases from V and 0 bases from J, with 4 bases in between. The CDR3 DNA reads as TGTGCCAGCAGCTCCCGTAGCAATCAGCCCCAGCATTTT. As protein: CASSSRSNQPQHF.

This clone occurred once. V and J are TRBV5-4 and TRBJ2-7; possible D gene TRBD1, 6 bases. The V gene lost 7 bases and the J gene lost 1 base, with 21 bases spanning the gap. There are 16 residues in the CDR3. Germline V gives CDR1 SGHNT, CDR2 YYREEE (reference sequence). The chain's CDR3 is CASSRARQGISYEQYF. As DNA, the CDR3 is TGTGCCAGCTCTCGGGCTCGCCAGGGGATTTCCTACGAGCAGTACTTC.

CDR3 loop: CASSPSGVARGGQYF. The CDR3 DNA follows: TGTGCCAGCAGTCCTAGCGGGGTGGCTCGGGGGGGGCAGTACTTC. This chain connects TRBV6-6 to TRBJ2-7, with 9 bases aligning to TRBD2. CDR1 is MNHNY, CDR2 SVGAGI, per germline (reference sequence). The CDR3 totals 15 residues. The J segment lost 9 bases and the V segment lost 5 bases, leaving 14 bases of the junction unmatched.

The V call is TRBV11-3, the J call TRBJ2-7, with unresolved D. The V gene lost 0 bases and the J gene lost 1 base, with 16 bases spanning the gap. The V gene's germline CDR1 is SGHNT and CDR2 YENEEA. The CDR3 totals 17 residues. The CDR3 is CASSLDPTFGTSYEQYF. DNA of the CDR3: TGTGCCAGCAGCTTAGACCCGACATTCGGAACGTCCTACGAGCAGTACTTC.

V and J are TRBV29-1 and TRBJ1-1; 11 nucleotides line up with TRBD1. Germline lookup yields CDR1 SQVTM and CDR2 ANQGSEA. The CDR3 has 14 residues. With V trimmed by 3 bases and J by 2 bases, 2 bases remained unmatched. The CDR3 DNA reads TGCAGCGTTGATGGACAGGGGGCAAACACTGAAGCTTTCTTT. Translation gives CSVDGQGANTEAFF.